A selection of T cell receptor beta chains follows, all from one sample in a study of cytomegalovirus exposure and HLA in healthy donors. Assay: immunoSEQ multiplex PCR; the TCRdb copy retains only in-frame clones and omits some. The table lists about 180,000 clones, around 80% of them singletons, with over 1.1% in the top ten. Source material: PBMCs. These receptors all stem from a man between 18 and 29 years old in good health and CMV-seronegative. CDR3s include the opening cysteine and the closing phenylalanine or tryptophan. The D gene is left open where the match is weak. Part of the rows lack a size; the others show once, few, many or a class for expanded clones.

TRBV5-1,NA,TRBD2,TRBJ2-1,CASSPTPFAGVYNEQFF,TGCGCCAGCAGCCCAACCCCCTTTGCGGGGGTCTACAATGAGCAGTTCTTC
TRBV5-1,NA,NA,TRBJ2-7,CASSPQGTYEQYF,TGCGCCAGCAGCCCACAGGGAACCTACGAGCAGTACTTC
TRBV19,NA,TRBD1,TRBJ1-1,CASSIVSTGSTEAFF,TGTGCCAGTAGTATAGTTTCGACAGGGTCCACTGAAGCTTTCTTT
TRBV9,NA,TRBD2,TRBJ2-1,CASSQAAGARGEQFF,TGTGCCAGCAGCCAGGCGGCGGGAGCTAGGGGTGAGCAGTTCTTC
TRBV7-6,NA,NA,TRBJ2-3,CASSLSPTYTDTQYF,TGTGCCAGCAGCCTATCCCCTACCTACACAGATACGCAGTATTTT
TRBV5-1,once,TRBD2,TRBJ2-7,CASSSRTSSREQYF,TGCGCCAGCAGCTCGCGGACTAGCTCCAGGGAGCAGTACTTC
TRBV7-9,NA,NA,TRBJ2-5,CSSSALGASQETQYF,TGTTCCAGCAGCGCATTGGGGGCTAGTCAAGAGACCCAGTACTTC
TRBV7-9,NA,TRBD1,TRBJ2-2,CASSLRSGTAVTGELFF,TGTGCCAGCAGCTTAAGGTCCGGGACAGCCGTCACCGGGGAGCTGTTTTTT
TRBV7-2,NA,NA,TRBJ2-7,CASSPGWSSEQYF,TGTGCCAGCAGCCCGGGTTGGAGCAGCGAGCAGTACTTC
TRBV6-1,NA,NA,TRBJ2-6,CASRKGPGANVLTF,TGTGCCAGCCGTAAGGGGCCAGGGGCCAACGTCCTGACTTTC
TRBV29-1,NA,NA,TRBJ2-7,CSVVSSVSYEQYF,TGCAGCGTTGTTTCCAGTGTCAGCTACGAGCAGTACTTC
TRBV29-1,NA,TRBD1,TRBJ1-1,CSVRQGLDTEAFF,TGCAGCGTCCGACAGGGGCTGGACACTGAAGCTTTCTTT
TRBV7-9,NA,NA,TRBJ2-7,CASSLVSSEVYEQYF,TGTGCCAGCAGCTTAGTCTCTAGCGAGGTCTACGAGCAGTACTTC
TRBV6-6,NA,TRBD2,TRBJ2-1,CASSYERLAGVNEQFF,TGTGCCAGCAGTTACGAGAGGCTAGCGGGAGTGAATGAGCAGTTCTTC
TRBV30,NA,NA,TRBJ2-7,CAWNSAGLQYEQYF,TGTGCCTGGAATTCAGCGGGTCTTCAGTACGAGCAGTACTTC
TRBV30,NA,NA,TRBJ2-7,CAWSAGIDGEQYF,TGTGCCTGGAGTGCAGGGATCGACGGTGAGCAGTACTTC
TRBV30,NA,NA,TRBJ1-2,CAWTSSLYGYTF,TGTGCCTGGACCTCTTCCCTCTATGGCTACACCTTC
TRBV20-1,once,NA,TRBJ1-2,CSAVGGNGYTF,TGCAGTGCCGTGGGGGGGAATGGCTACACCTTC
TRBV7-9,NA,TRBD2,TRBJ2-3,CASSLSSGGVSDTQYF,TGTGCCAGCAGCTTATCGTCTGGGGGGGTCTCCGATACGCAGTATTTT
TRBV28,NA,TRBD2,TRBJ2-5,CASGRGREETQYF,TGTGCCAGCGGGAGAGGGCGGGAGGAGACCCAGTACTTC
TRBV6-5,NA,TRBD2,TRBJ2-7,CASSYLAGGHPYEQYF,TGTGCCAGCAGTTACCTAGCGGGGGGCCATCCCTACGAGCAGTACTTC
TRBV30,NA,TRBD2,TRBJ2-1,CAFLTRTSGMGEQFF,TGTGCCTTCCTTACCAGGACTAGCGGGATGGGTGAGCAGTTCTTC
TRBV30,NA,NA,TRBJ1-5,CAWSSDRLSQPQHF,TGTGCCTGGAGTTCCGACAGGTTGAGTCAGCCCCAGCATTTT
TRBV29-1,NA,NA,TRBJ2-7,CSVYRLGSSYEQYF,TGCAGCGTTTACAGGCTGGGTAGCAGTTACGAGCAGTACTTC
TRBV6-5,NA,TRBD2,TRBJ2-7,CASSPSTSAYEQYF,TGTGCCAGCAGCCCATCGACTAGCGCCTACGAGCAGTACTTC
TRBV4-3,few,NA,TRBJ1-2,CASSRRAGASYGYTF,TGCGCCAGCAGCCGGAGGGCAGGCGCCTCCTATGGCTACACCTTC
TRBV19,NA,NA,TRBJ2-7,CASSIDLGVTYEQYF,TGTGCCAGTAGTATAGATCTCGGGGTTACCTACGAGCAGTACTTC
TRBV11-3,NA,TRBD1,TRBJ2-1,CASSLGQGAGYNEQFF,TGTGCCAGCAGCCTAGGACAGGGGGCGGGGTACAATGAGCAGTTCTTC
TRBV29-1,NA,TRBD2,TRBJ2-1,CSVRTSGDNEQFF,TGCAGCGTTCGGACTAGCGGAGACAATGAGCAGTTCTTC
TRBV7-2,NA,NA,TRBJ2-7,CASSSRGRGSYEQYF,TGTGCCAGCAGCTCCAGGGGCCGAGGATCCTACGAGCAGTACTTC
TRBV5-6,once,TRBD1,TRBJ1-1,CASTATGSNTEAFF,TGTGCCAGCACAGCGACAGGGTCCAACACTGAAGCTTTCTTT
TRBV6-6,NA,NA,TRBJ1-2,CASSSTGSNYGYTF,TGTGCCAGCAGTTCAACAGGTTCAAACTATGGCTACACCTTC
TRBV5-1,NA,NA,TRBJ1-1,CASSLVAGDTNTEAFF,TGCGCCAGCAGCTTGGTTGCAGGGGACACGAACACTGAAGCTTTCTTT
TRBV18,few,NA,TRBJ2-5,CASSRVQETQYF,TGTGCCAGCTCACGCGTACAAGAGACCCAGTACTTC
TRBV9,NA,TRBD2,TRBJ2-3,CASSEGGRAVDTQYF,TGTGCCAGCAGCGAAGGTGGGAGGGCCGTGGATACGCAGTATTTT
TRBV6-5,NA,NA,TRBJ1-1,CASSKKQANTEAFF,TGTGCCAGCAGCAAAAAACAGGCGAACACTGAAGCTTTCTTT
TRBV9,NA,NA,TRBJ1-5,CASSFGPGQRPQHF,TGTGCCAGCAGCTTTGGCCCAGGGCAGCGGCCCCAGCATTTT
TRBV7-8,NA,NA,TRBJ1-2,CASSPEAAGDYGYTF,TGTGCCAGCAGCCCCGAGGCTGCCGGGGACTATGGCTACACCTTC
TRBV27,NA,NA,TRBJ2-7,CASSLILPGAGRSYEQYF,TGTGCCAGCAGTTTAATCCTCCCCGGGGCAGGGAGGTCCTACGAGCAGTACTTC
TRBV11-2,NA,NA,TRBJ2-1,CASSPGTSAYNEQFF,TGTGCCAGCAGCCCCGGGACAAGTGCCTACAATGAGCAGTTCTTC
TRBV5-1,NA,TRBD2,TRBJ2-3,CASSLGTSGRRDTQYF,TGCGCCAGCAGCTTAGGGACTAGCGGGAGGAGAGATACGCAGTATTTT
TRBV16,NA,NA,TRBJ2-7,CASSHSPGSYEQYF,TGTGCCAGCAGCCACTCGCCGGGGTCCTACGAGCAGTACTTC
TRBV5-4,once,NA,TRBJ1-2,CASSLGGAYGYTF,TGTGCCAGCAGCTTAGGGGGGGCCTATGGCTACACCTTC
TRBV5-4,NA,TRBD1,TRBJ1-2,CASSLQGAGGYTF,TGTGCCAGCAGCTTACAGGGGGCCGGGGGCTACACCTTC
TRBV13,few,NA,TRBJ2-7,CASSPGSYEQYF,TGTGCCAGCAGCCCCGGTTCCTACGAGCAGTACTTC
TRBV18,NA,NA,TRBJ2-5,CASSPQDMLGETQYF,TGTGCCAGCTCACCCCAAGACATGCTTGGGGAGACCCAGTACTTC
TRBV7-6,once,NA,TRBJ1-1,CASSLEVANTEAFF,TGTGCCAGCAGCTTAGAGGTAGCGAACACTGAAGCTTTCTTT
TRBV6-4,NA,TRBD1,TRBJ1-2,CASRNTGGSGYTF,TGTGCCAGCAGGAATACAGGGGGCTCAGGCTACACCTTC
TRBV5-1,NA,NA,TRBJ2-1,CASSLGGPYNEQFF,TGCGCCAGCAGCTTGGGCGGGCCCTACAATGAGCAGTTCTTC
TRBV9,NA,TRBD2,TRBJ2-1,CASSGGLVPYNEQFF,TGTGCCAGCAGCGGCGGACTAGTGCCCTACAATGAGCAGTTCTTC
TRBV6-4,NA,TRBD1,TRBJ2-3,CASSAQQGTDTQYF,TGTGCCAGCAGTGCCCAACAGGGGACAGATACGCAGTATTTT
TRBV15,NA,NA,TRBJ1-1,CATSRDRTPKKTF,TGTGCCACCAGCAGAGATAGGACTCCCAAAAAGACCTTT
TRBV5-1,NA,NA,TRBJ1-2,CASSLPGQLYGYTF,TGCGCCAGCAGCTTGCCAGGACAGCTCTATGGCTACACCTTC
TRBV6-5,NA,NA,TRBJ1-3,CASTNIVGNTIYF,TGTGCCAGCACCAACATCGTTGGAAACACCATATATTTT
TRBV19,NA,NA,TRBJ1-2,CASSGQGYGYTF,TGTGCCAGTAGTGGCCAGGGCTATGGCTACACCTTC
TRBV7-8,once,TRBD1,TRBJ2-7,CASSLKAGGYEQYF,TGTGCCAGCAGCTTAAAGGCAGGGGGCTACGAGCAGTACTTC
TRBV6-6,once,NA,TRBJ1-5,CASSYFGSNQPQHF,TGTGCCAGCAGTTACTTCGGGAGCAATCAGCCCCAGCATTTT
TRBV7-2,once,NA,TRBJ1-2,CASSSEALLGYTF,TGTGCCAGCAGCTCAGAGGCGCTACTTGGCTACACCTTC
TRBV27,NA,TRBD2,TRBJ2-1,CASSSPSGTYNEQFF,TGTGCCAGCAGTTCGCCTAGCGGCACATACAATGAGCAGTTCTTC